This is a list of T cell receptor beta chains from one sample in a study of cytotoxic CD8 clonotypes in ibrutinib-treated CLL. TCRdb's table, derived via immunoSEQ multiplex PCR, lists solely in-frame clones and lacks some. The sample consists of about 150,000 clones, about 80% of them appearing once. Specimen: PBMCs, collected after 24 months of ibrutinib treatment. These receptors were collected from a human donor with chronic lymphocytic leukemia. Both conserved end residues are part of each CDR3. Where a row states a size, it is once, few, many or the class of an expanded clone; other rows omit it.

- 16 TRBJ2-5 TRBV5-1 CASSLASGRGQETQYF
- 15 TRBJ2-7 TRBV9 CASSPLGLAGGEQYF
- 15 TRBJ1-4 TRBV28 CASSPGTAVNEKLFF
- 15 TRBJ1-1 TRBV4-2 CASSQDRGTGQKAFF
- 12 TRBJ2-5 TRBV7-2 CASSLARETQYF
- 11 TRBJ2-5 TRBV28 CASSLGETQYF
- 15 TRBJ1-1 TRBV5-1 CASSLDSGTNTEAFF
- 13 TRBJ2-3 TRBV5-1 CASSVSGTDTQYF
once 16 TRBJ2-2 TRBV6-4 CASSDLSRGYAGELFF
- 13 TRBJ2-1 TRBV7-2 CASSLARGNEQFF
few 15 TRBJ2-5 TRBV9 CASSTRGRTQETQYF
- 16 TRBJ2-1 TRBV10-3 CAISEPQVRTYNEQFF
- 15 TRBJ1-5 TRBV7-2 CASSSLGGVEQPQHF
few 13 TRBJ2-3 TRBV29-1 CSASSRGDDTQYF